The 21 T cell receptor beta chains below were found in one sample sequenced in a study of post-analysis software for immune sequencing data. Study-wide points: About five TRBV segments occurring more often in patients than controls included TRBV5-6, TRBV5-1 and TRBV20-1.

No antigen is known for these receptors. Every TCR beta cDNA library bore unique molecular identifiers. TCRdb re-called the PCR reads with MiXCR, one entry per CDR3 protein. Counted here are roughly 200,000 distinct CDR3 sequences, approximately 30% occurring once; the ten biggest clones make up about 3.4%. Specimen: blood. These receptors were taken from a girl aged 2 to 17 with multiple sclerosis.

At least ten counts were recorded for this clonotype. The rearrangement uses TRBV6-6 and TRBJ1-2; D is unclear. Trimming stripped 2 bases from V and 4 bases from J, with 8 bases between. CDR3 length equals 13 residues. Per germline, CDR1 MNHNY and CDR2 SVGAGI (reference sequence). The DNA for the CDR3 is TGTGCCAGCAGTTACAAGGGAGGCTATGGCTACACCTTC. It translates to CASSYKGGYGYTF.

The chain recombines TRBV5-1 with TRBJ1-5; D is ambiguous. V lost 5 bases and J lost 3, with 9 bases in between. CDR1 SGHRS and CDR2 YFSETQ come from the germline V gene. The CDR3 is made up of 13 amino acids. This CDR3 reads CASSAGSNQPQHF. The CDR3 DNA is TGCGCCAGCAGTGCGGGTTCCAATCAGCCCCAGCATTTT.

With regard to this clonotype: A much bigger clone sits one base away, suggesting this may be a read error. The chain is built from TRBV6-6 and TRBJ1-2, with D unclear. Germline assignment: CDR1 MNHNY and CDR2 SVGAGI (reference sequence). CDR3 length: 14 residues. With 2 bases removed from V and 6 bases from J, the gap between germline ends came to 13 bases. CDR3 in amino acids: CASSYPQPSDGYTF. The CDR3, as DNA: TGTGCCAGCAGTTACCCCCAGCCCAGCGATGGCTACACCTTC.

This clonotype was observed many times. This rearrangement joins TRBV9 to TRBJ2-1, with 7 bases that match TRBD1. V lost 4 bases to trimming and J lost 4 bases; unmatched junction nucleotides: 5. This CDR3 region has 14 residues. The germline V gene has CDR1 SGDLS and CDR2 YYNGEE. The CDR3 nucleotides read TGTGCCAGCAGCCTTCGGGACAGATACAATGAGCAGTTCTTC. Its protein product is CASSLRDRYNEQFF.

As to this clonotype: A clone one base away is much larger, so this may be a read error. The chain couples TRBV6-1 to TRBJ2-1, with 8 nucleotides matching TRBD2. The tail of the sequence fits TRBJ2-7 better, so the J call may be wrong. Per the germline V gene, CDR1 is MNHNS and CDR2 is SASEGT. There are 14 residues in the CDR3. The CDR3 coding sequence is TGTGCCAGCAGATTAGCGGGATCCTACAATGAGCAGTACTTC. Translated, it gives CASRLAGSYNEQYF.

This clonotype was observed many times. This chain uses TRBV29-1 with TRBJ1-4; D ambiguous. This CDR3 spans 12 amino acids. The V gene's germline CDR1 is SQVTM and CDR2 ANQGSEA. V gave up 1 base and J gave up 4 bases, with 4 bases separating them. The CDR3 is CSVEGVNEKLFF. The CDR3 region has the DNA TGCAGCGTTGAAGGGGTTAATGAAAAACTGTTTTTT.

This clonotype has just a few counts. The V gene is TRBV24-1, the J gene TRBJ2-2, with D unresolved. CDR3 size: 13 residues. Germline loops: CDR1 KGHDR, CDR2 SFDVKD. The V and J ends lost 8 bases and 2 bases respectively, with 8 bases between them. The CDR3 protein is CATMGINTGELFF. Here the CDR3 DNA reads TGTGCCACCATGGGGATAAACACCGGGGAGCTGTTTTTT.

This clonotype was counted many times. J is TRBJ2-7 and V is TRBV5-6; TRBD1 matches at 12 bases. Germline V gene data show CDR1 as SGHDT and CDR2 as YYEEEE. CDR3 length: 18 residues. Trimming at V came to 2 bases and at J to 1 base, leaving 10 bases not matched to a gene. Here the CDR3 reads CASSFTTGTGGASYEQYF. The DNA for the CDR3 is TGTGCCAGCAGCTTTACTACAGGGACAGGGGGCGCGTCCTACGAGCAGTACTTC.

The CDR3 DNA sequence: TGTGCCAGCAGTTTATTTGGTCCTCTTGAGCCCCAGCATTTT. It codes for CASSLFGPLEPQHF. The V and J genes are TRBV28 and TRBJ1-5; no clear D. The CDR3 runs to 14 residues. The germline V gene encodes CDR1 MDHEN and CDR2 SYDVKM. The V gene lost 1 base and the J gene lost 8 bases, with 12 bases spanning the gap.

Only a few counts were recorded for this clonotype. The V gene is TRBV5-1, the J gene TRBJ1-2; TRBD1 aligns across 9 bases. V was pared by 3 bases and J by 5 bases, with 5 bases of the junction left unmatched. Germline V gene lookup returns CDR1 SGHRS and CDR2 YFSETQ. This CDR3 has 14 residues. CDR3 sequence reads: CASSSGTGTYGYTF. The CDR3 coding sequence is TGCGCCAGCAGCTCCGGGACAGGGACGTATGGCTACACCTTC.

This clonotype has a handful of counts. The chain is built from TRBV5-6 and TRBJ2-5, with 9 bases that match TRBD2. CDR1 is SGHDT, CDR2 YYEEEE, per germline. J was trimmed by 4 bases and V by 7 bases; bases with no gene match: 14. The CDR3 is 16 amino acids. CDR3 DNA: TGTGCCAGCGAAGGCGGGAGGGCGCTTATGGGAGAGACCCAGTACTTC. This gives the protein CASEGGRALMGETQYF.

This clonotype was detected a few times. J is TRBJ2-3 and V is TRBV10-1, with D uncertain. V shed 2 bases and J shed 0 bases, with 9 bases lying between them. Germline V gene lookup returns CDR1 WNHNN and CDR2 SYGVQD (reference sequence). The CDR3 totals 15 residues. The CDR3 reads CASSEAGISTDTQYF. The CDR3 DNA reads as TGCGCCAGCAGTGAGGCAGGAATCAGCACAGATACGCAGTATTTT.

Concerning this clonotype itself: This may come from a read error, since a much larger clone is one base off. This chain's CDR3 is CASSQEAGQGSYEQYF. The DNA of the CDR3 is TGCGCCAGCAGCCAAGAGGCGGGACAGGGATCCTACGAGCAGTACTTC. This sequence joins TRBV4-1 and TRBJ2-7, with TRBD1 matching over 9 bases. The J segment lost 1 base and the V segment lost 0 bases, leaving 4 bases of the junction unmatched. The germline V gene has CDR1 MGHRA and CDR2 YSYEKL. This CDR3 region has 16 residues.

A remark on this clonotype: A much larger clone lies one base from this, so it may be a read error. The CDR3 DNA reads TGTGCCAGCAGGTCCCTCAAGTCCCCCTACGAGCAGTACTTC. Translating gives CASRSLKSPYEQYF. The chain has TRBV28 and TRBJ2-7, with unresolved D. CDR1 is MDHEN and CDR2 is SYDVKM in the germline V gene. This CDR3 comprises 14 residues. V dropped 6 bases and J dropped 2 bases, with 14 bases sitting between them.

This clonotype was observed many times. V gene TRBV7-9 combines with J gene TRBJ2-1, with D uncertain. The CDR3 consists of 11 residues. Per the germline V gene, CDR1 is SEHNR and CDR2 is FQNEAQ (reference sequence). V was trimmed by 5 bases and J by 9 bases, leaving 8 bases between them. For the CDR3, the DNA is TGTGCCAGCAGCGCCAGAGGTGAGCAGTTCTTC. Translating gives CASSARGEQFF.

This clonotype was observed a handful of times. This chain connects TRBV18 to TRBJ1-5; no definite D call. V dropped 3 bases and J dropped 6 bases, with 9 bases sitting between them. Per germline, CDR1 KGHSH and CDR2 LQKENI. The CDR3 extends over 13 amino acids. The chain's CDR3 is CASSPGRSQPQHF. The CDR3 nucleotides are TGTGCCAGCTCACCCGGAAGGTCTCAGCCCCAGCATTTT.

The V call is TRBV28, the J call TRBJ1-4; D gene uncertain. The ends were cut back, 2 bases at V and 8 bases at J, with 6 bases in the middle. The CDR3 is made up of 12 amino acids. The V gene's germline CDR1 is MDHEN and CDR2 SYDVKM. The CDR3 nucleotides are TGTGCCAGCAGTTTAGCACAGGAAAAACTGTTTTTT. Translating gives CASSLAQEKLFF.

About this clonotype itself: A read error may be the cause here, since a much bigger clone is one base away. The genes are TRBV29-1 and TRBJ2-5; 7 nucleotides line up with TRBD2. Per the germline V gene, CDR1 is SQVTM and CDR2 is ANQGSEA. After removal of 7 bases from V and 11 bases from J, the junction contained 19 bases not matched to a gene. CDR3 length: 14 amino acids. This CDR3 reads CSGGGANAYNEQYF. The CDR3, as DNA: TGCAGCGGGGGGGGTGCAAACGCCTACAATGAGCAGTACTTC. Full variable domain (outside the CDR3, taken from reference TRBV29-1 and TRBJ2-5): SAVISQKPSRDICQRGTSLTIQCQVDSQVTMMFWYRQQPGQSLTLIATANQGSEATYESGFVIDKFPISRPNLTFSTLTVSNMSPEDSSIYLCSGGGANAYNEQYFGPGTRLLVL.

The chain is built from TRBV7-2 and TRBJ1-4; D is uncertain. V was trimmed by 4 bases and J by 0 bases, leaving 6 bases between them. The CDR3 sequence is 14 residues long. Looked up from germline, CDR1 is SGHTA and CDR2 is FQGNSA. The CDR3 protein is CASSYRTTNEKLFF. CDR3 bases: TGTGCCAGCAGCTACCGAACAACTAATGAAAAACTGTTTTTT. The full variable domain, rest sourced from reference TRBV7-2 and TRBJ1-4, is GAGVSQSPSNKVTEKGKDVELRCDPISGHTALYWYRQSLGQGLEFLIYFQGNSAPDKSGLPSDRFSAERTGGSVSTLTIQRTQQEDSAVYLCASSYRTTNEKLFFGSGTQLSVL.

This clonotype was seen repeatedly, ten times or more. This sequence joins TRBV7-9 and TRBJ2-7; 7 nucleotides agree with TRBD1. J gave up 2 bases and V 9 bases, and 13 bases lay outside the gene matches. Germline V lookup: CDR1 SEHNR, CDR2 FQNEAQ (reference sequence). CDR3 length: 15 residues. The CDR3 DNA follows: TGTGCCAGTTGGGGACCTAGACAGGGAACCTACGAGCAGTACTTC. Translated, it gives CASWGPRQGTYEQYF.

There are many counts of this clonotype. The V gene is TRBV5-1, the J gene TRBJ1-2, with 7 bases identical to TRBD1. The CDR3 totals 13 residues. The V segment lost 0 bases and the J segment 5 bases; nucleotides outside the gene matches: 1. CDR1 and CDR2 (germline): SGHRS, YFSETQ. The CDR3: CASSLGDRYGYTF. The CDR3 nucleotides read TGCGCCAGCAGCTTGGGGGACAGATATGGCTACACCTTC.